The 32 T cell receptor beta chains below were found in one sample sequenced in a study of beta chain features in type 1 diabetes. Every isolated RNA sample was fully reverse transcribed, so sequencing captured expressed TCRB transcripts. TCRdb keeps only in-frame clones here, not all; method: immunoSEQ multiplex PCR. Of 250,000 or so clones in the sample, 27% were seen once. The sequencing input was central memory CD4+ T cells from blood. Receptors were obtained from a man younger than 40 in good health.

The chain uses TRBV7-9 and TRBJ2-5; TRBD2 matches at 13 bases. Losses at the gene ends were 4 bases for V and 5 bases for J; bases not matched to a gene: 7. This CDR3 is 16 amino acids long. Per germline, CDR1 SEHNR and CDR2 FQNEAQ (reference sequence). CDR3 residues: CASSSWTSGSRETQYF. CDR3 bases: TGTGCCAGCAGCTCCTGGACTAGCGGGAGTAGGGAGACCCAGTACTTC.

This clone was observed a handful of times. The V and J genes are TRBV5-1 and TRBJ2-1, with TRBD2 matching 7 bases. From germline, CDR1 is SGHRS and CDR2 YFSETQ. V gave up 0 bases and J gave up 8 bases; unmatched junction bases: 5. CDR3 size: 14 residues. The chain's CDR3 is CASSLATSNDEQFF. As DNA, the CDR3 is TGCGCCAGCAGCTTGGCGACTAGCAATGATGAGCAGTTCTTC.

The V and J genes are TRBV29-1 and TRBJ2-1; D is unclear. The V gene lost 4 bases and the J gene lost 4 bases, with 11 bases spanning the gap. The CDR3 covers 13 residues. Germline V gene lookup returns CDR1 SQVTM and CDR2 ANQGSEA. The CDR3 sequence is CSVASDNYNEQFF. For the CDR3, the DNA is TGCAGCGTTGCCAGCGACAATTACAATGAGCAGTTCTTC.

The J gene is TRBJ1-2, the V gene TRBV29-1; D unresolved. CDR1 SQVTM and CDR2 ANQGSEA come from the germline V gene. The CDR3 totals 11 residues. V dropped 5 bases and J dropped 8 bases, with 12 bases sitting between them. The CDR3 protein is CSVLGVGGYTF. CDR3 in DNA: TGCAGCGTTTTGGGCGTTGGCGGCTACACCTTC.

This rearrangement joins TRBV15 to TRBJ2-7; 11 positions match TRBD2. V was clipped by 3 bases and J by 3 bases; unmatched bases: 1. The CDR3 totals 14 residues. In germline, CDR1 is LNHNV, CDR2 YYDKDF (reference sequence). Here the CDR3 reads CATSSLAGGYEQYF. The CDR3 DNA follows: TGTGCCACCAGCAGCCTAGCGGGAGGCTACGAGCAGTACTTC.

The table lists this clone with a few counts. The chain is built from TRBV6-1 and TRBJ1-2; D ambiguous. Trimming shortened V by 7 bases and J by 7 bases, and 13 bases separated the two germline ends. The CDR3 consists of 12 residues. The V gene's germline CDR1 is MNHNS and CDR2 SASEGT. The CDR3 is CASNRGGSGYTF. The CDR3 region has the DNA TGTGCCAGCAATCGGGGAGGCTCTGGCTACACCTTC.

This clone was recorded a few times. V is TRBV30 and J is TRBJ1-1; D is ambiguous. This CDR3 is built from 11 residues. V gave up 1 base and J gave up 3 bases, with 3 bases separating them. The germline V gene has CDR1 GTSNPN and CDR2 SVGIG (reference sequence). CDR3 coding DNA: TGTGCCTGGAGTGGGGACACTGAAGCTTTCTTT. It translates to CAWSGDTEAFF.

The rearrangement links TRBV30 to TRBJ2-7; 7 bases match TRBD1. The CDR3 spans 14 residues. Germline V CDR1 and CDR2: GTSNPN, SVGIG (reference sequence). The ends lost 3 bases at V and 0 bases at J; junction bases unmatched: 5. The CDR3 loop is CAWRLRGTSYEQYF. DNA of the CDR3: TGTGCCTGGAGGCTCAGGGGGACCTCCTACGAGCAGTACTTC.

This clone was counted many times. V gene TRBV5-4 combines with J gene TRBJ2-1, with 8 nucleotides matching TRBD2. The CDR3 sequence is 15 residues long. Germline V lookup: CDR1 SGHNT, CDR2 YYREEE (reference sequence). J was trimmed by 6 bases and V by 0 bases; bases with no gene match: 5. The DNA of the CDR3 is TGTGCCAGCAGCTTGGCCGGGACTAGTTTCAATGAGCAGTTCTTC. Protein product: CASSLAGTSFNEQFF.

The rearrangement uses TRBV7-2 and TRBJ2-3; 8 bases align to TRBD2. The CDR3 is made up of 15 amino acids. V shed 6 bases and J 1 base; nucleotides not matched to a gene: 6. CDR1 and CDR2 (germline): SGHTA, FQGNSA. The CDR3 here is CASSVAGGGTDTQYF. CDR3 in DNA: TGTGCCAGCAGTGTCGCGGGGGGTGGCACAGATACGCAGTATTTT.

About this clone itself: This specimen includes other DNA sequences encoding the same CDR3. The chain employs TRBV29-1 and TRBJ1-1; D ambiguous. V was cut by 4 bases and J by 1 base, with 4 bases left in between. CDR3 size: 11 residues. CDR1 is SQVTM and CDR2 is ANQGSEA in the germline V gene. In nucleotides, the CDR3 is TGCAGCGTTGTTAGGAACACTGAAGCTTTCTTT. Amino acids: CSVVRNTEAFF.

This sequence joins TRBV7-6 and TRBJ2-5, with TRBD1 matching over 9 bases. The end of the DNA is better explained by TRBJ2-7, so the J call may be wrong. The CDR3 is 12 amino acids. The germline CDR1 and CDR2 sequences are SGHVS and FNYEAQ. CDR3 residues: CASGQGPYEQYF. CDR3 bases: TGTGCCAGTGGACAGGGGCCCTACGAGCAGTACTTC.

This clone was detected only a few times. This chain joins TRBV2 and TRBJ2-1, with D perhaps matching TRBD1 (5 bases). The CDR3 consists of 12 residues. Germline loops: CDR1 SNHLY, CDR2 FYNNEI. V was clipped by 3 bases and J by 15 bases, with 15 bases between them. CDR3 bases: TGTGCCAGCAGTGACTGGGGCCTGTCTCCGTTCTTC. Translating gives CASSDWGLSPFF.

There are a few counts of this clone. CDR3 coding DNA: TGTGCCAGTAGTCCCCCGGGACGCCCTAGAGAGCAGTACTTC. Protein sequence: CASSPPGRPREQYF. This chain links TRBV19 with TRBJ2-7; either TRBD1 or TRBD2 may supply D (5 bases each). The length of the CDR3 is 14 residues. Trimming shortened V by 5 bases and J by 7 bases, and 18 bases separated the two germline ends. Germline-derived CDR1 and CDR2 are LNHDA and SQIVND (reference sequence).

The chain couples TRBV27 to TRBJ2-5; TRBD1 matches 8 bases. In germline, CDR1 is MNHEY, CDR2 SMNVEV (reference sequence). The CDR3 has 16 amino acids. V dropped 6 bases and J dropped 5; count of bases not matched to a gene: 14. Here the CDR3 reads CASRRPGQALGETQYF. DNA for the CDR3: TGTGCCAGCAGAAGACCGGGACAGGCCTTGGGTGAGACCCAGTACTTC.

This chain joins TRBV5-1 and TRBJ1-4; no definite D call. The length of the CDR3 is 15 residues. Trimming took 1 base from V and 2 from J, leaving 9 bases between them. Germline assignment: CDR1 SGHRS and CDR2 YFSETQ. The CDR3 here is CASSLSGSTNEKLFF. CDR3 DNA: TGCGCCAGCAGCTTGTCGGGCTCTACTAATGAAAAACTGTTTTTT.

The V and J genes are TRBV6-1 and TRBJ2-3, with unresolved D. Trimming cost V 10 bases and J 3 bases, with 11 bases left between them. CDR1 is MNHNS, CDR2 SASEGT, per germline. The length of the CDR3 is 12 residues. The CDR3 loop is CAIAGPTDTQYF. The CDR3 nucleotides are TGTGCCATAGCCGGGCCTACAGATACGCAGTATTTT.

The CDR3 spells CASGASGANVLTF. The CDR3 DNA follows: TGTGCTAGTGGTGCCTCTGGGGCCAACGTCCTGACTTTC. The rearrangement joins TRBV12-5 to TRBJ2-6; D is unclear. The germline gives CDR1 LGHNT, CDR2 FRNRAP. This CDR3 comprises 13 residues. Trimming stripped 5 bases from V and 0 bases from J, with 2 bases between.

V and J are TRBV4-1 and TRBJ1-2; D remains unclear. V was shortened by 8 bases and J by 0 bases, with 10 bases between the two germline ends. Germline V gene data show CDR1 as MGHRA and CDR2 as YSYEKL. The CDR3 spans 13 residues. CDR3 in amino acids: CASGRTANYGYTF. CDR3 bases: TGCGCCAGCGGTCGGACGGCTAACTATGGCTACACCTTC.

Note on this clone: A far larger clone lies a single base away; this is likely a read error. Other DNA sequences in the same sample also yield this CDR3. V is TRBV7-7 and J is TRBJ2-2; D is undetermined. Germline V gives CDR1 SSHAT, CDR2 FNYEAQ (reference sequence). The CDR3 length is 16 residues. Trimming left V 5 bases short and J 2 bases short, with 15 bases between. Here the CDR3 reads CASSPGRVINTGELFF. The CDR3 bases are TGTGCCAGCAGCCCGGGCCGGGTCATCAACACCGGGGAGCTGTTTTTT.

This clone was counted only a few times. This chain links TRBV28 with TRBJ1-1; D is possibly TRBD1 (5 bases). The CDR3 sequence is 11 residues long. V was cut by 6 bases and J by 3 bases, with 5 bases left in between. From germline, CDR1 is MDHEN and CDR2 SYDVKM. The CDR3 coding sequence is TGTGCCAGCAGAGGGGACACTGAAGCTTTCTTT. It translates to CASRGDTEAFF.

This clone was detected only a few times. V usage is TRBV29-1 and J usage is TRBJ1-5, with D unresolved. Trimming removed 2 bases at V and 0 bases at J, with 5 bases between. Germline V lookup: CDR1 SQVTM, CDR2 ANQGSEA. The CDR3 is 13 amino acids. The CDR3 sequence is CSVELLSNQPQHF. As DNA, the CDR3 is TGCAGCGTTGAACTTCTTAGCAATCAGCCCCAGCATTTT. The variable domain in full, with the rest retrieved from reference TRBV29-1 and TRBJ1-5, is SAVISQKPSRDICQRGTSLTIQCQVDSQVTMMFWYRQQPGQSLTLIATANQGSEATYESGFVIDKFPISRPNLTFSTLTVSNMSPEDSSIYLCSVELLSNQPQHFGDGTRLSIL.

On this clone itself: This may come from a read error, since a much larger clone is one base off. V usage is TRBV25-1 and J usage is TRBJ2-1; D is undetermined. The germline V and J ends were trimmed by 1 base and 7 bases, with 2 bases remaining between them. Germline CDR1 and CDR2: MGHDK and SYGVNS. The CDR3 covers 11 residues. CDR3 coding DNA: TGTGCCAGCAGTGAATTAAATGAGCAGTTCTTC. As protein: CASSELNEQFF.

This chain connects TRBV7-2 to TRBJ2-3; no definite D call. Trimming stripped 5 bases from V and 4 bases from J, with 10 bases between. Germline V CDR1 and CDR2: SGHTA, FQGNSA. The CDR3 loop spans 13 amino acids. The CDR3 region is CASSPGVPDTQYF. In DNA form, the CDR3 reads TGTGCCAGCAGCCCCGGTGTCCCAGATACGCAGTATTTT.

The chain employs TRBV9 and TRBJ1-1; no definite D call. CDR1 is SGDLS, CDR2 YYNGEE, per germline. V was shortened by 4 bases and J by 0 bases, with 16 bases between the two germline ends. CDR3 length equals 16 residues. The CDR3 here is CASSPRTEFMNTEAFF. DNA for the CDR3: TGTGCCAGCAGCCCTCGGACTGAATTTATGAACACTGAAGCTTTCTTT.

This chain joins TRBV7-2 and TRBJ2-1, with a tentative D call TRBD1 (5 bases). The germline V and J ends were trimmed by 1 base and 8 bases, with 12 bases remaining between them. The CDR3 loop spans 14 amino acids. Germline V gene data show CDR1 as SGHTA and CDR2 as FQGNSA. CDR3 protein: CASSLGSQGYEQFF. The CDR3, as DNA: TGTGCCAGCAGCTTAGGGTCCCAGGGCTATGAGCAGTTCTTC.

With respect to this clone: A single base separates this from a much larger clone, so it may be a read error. This chain joins TRBV7-2 and TRBJ2-6; D is possibly TRBD1 (5 bases). The CDR3 loop spans 14 amino acids. The V end lost 1 base, the J end lost 6 bases, and 7 bases lay between the germline ends. Germline lookup yields CDR1 SGHTA and CDR2 FQGNSA. CDR3 sequence reads: CASSLEGAANVLTF. In nucleotides, the CDR3 is TGTGCCAGCAGCTTAGAAGGGGCGGCCAACGTCCTGACTTTC.

In its sample, this clone was seen a few times. CDR3 loop: CSARRSYEQYF. The CDR3, as DNA: TGCAGTGCTAGGAGGTCCTACGAGCAGTACTTC. The rearrangement uses TRBV20-1 and TRBJ2-7; D unresolved. Deletions cut 3 bases from V and 1 base from J, with 4 bases between. Per the germline V gene, CDR1 is DFQATT and CDR2 is SNEGSKA (reference sequence). The CDR3 is made up of 11 amino acids.

This clone was counted only a few times. The same CDR3 arises from other DNA sequences in this sample as well. The chain combines TRBV9 with TRBJ2-1; D uncertain. The germline gives CDR1 SGDLS, CDR2 YYNGEE. The CDR3 has 15 residues. Trimming stripped 0 bases from V and 9 bases from J, with 16 bases between. CDR3 in amino acids: CASSVAGQWGSEQFF. DNA for the CDR3: TGTGCCAGCAGCGTAGCGGGTCAGTGGGGTAGTGAGCAGTTCTTC.

The genes are TRBV7-6 and TRBJ2-5; D unclear. Trimming removed 0 bases from V and 1 base from J, with 3 bases in between. This CDR3 region has 13 residues. Germline CDR1 is SGHVS and CDR2 is FNYEAQ. CDR3 loop: CASSLALQETQYF. The DNA for the CDR3 is TGTGCCAGCAGCTTAGCGCTCCAAGAGACCCAGTACTTC.

The genes are TRBV15 and TRBJ1-2; tentatively, D is TRBD1 (6 bases). This CDR3 has 15 amino acids. V lost 1 base and J 0 bases, leaving 9 bases between the germline ends. CDR1 is LNHNV and CDR2 is YYDKDF in the germline V gene (reference sequence). The CDR3 bases are TGTGCCACCAGCAGAGCGGGGACAACTAACTATGGCTACACCTTC. Its protein product is CATSRAGTTNYGYTF. Full variable domain (rest looked up from reference TRBV15 and TRBJ1-2): DAMVIQNPRYQVTQFGKPVTLSCSQTLNHNVMYWYQQKSSQAPKLLFHYYDKDFNNEADTPDNFQSRRPNTSFCFLDIRSPGLGDTAMYLCATSRAGTTNYGYTFGSGTRLTVV.

This clone was seen a few times. The genes are TRBV14 and TRBJ1-4; D gene unclear. Germline V gene sequence: CDR1 SGHDN, CDR2 FVKESK. With 0 bases removed from V and 8 bases from J, the gap between germline ends came to 13 bases. The CDR3 spans 15 residues. DNA for the CDR3: TGTGCCAGCAGCCAAGATGGATGGTACGGCGAAAAACTGTTTTTT. Amino acids: CASSQDGWYGEKLFF.